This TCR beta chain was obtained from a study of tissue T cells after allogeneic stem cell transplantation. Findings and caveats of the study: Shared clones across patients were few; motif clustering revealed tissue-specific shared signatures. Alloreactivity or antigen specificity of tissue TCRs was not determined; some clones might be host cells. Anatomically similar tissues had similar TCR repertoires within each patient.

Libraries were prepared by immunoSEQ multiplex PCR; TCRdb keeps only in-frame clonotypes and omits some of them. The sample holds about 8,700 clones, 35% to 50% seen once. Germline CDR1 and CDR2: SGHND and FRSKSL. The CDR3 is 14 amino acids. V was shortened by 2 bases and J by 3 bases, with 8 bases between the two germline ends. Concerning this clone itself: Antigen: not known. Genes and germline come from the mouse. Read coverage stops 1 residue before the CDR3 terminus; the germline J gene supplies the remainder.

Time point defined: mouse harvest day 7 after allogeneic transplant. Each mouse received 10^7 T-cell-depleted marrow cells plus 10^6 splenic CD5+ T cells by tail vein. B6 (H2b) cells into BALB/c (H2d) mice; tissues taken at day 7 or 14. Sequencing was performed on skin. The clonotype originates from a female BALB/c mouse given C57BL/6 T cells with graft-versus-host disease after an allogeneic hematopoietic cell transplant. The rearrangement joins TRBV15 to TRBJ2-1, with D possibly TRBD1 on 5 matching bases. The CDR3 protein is CASSLQGGYAEQFF. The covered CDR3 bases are TGTGCCAGCAGTTTACAGGGAGGCTATGCTGAGCAGTTC.